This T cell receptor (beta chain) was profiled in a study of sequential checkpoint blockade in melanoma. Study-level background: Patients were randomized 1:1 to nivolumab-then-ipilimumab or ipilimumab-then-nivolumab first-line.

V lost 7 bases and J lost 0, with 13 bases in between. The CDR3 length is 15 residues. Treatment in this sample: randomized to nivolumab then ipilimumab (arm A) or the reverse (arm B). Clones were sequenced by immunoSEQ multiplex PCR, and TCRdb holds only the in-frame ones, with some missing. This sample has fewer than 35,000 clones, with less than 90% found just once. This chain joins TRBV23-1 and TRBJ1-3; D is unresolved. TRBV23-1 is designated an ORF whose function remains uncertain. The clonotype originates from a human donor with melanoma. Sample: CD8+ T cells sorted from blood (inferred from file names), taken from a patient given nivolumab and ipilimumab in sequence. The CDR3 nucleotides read TGCGCCAGCATTGCACCACATCGCTCTGGAAACACCATATATTTT. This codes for CASIAPHRSGNTIYF.